The source of this T cell receptor beta chain is a study of cytotoxic CD8 clonotypes in ibrutinib-treated CLL. Study-wide results and caveats: Exceeding age-matched healthy donors, baseline clonality also tracked the counts of circulating CD8+ T cells.

The CDR3 totals 17 residues. Trimming at V came to 5 bases and at J to 0 bases, leaving 7 bases not matched to a gene. Germline V gene data show CDR1 as MGHDK and CDR2 as SYGVNS. Deep sequencing aimed at 1 in 200,000 to 1 in 1 million T cells' resolution. Produced via immunoSEQ multiplex PCR; TCRdb's table is partial and in-frame only. The sample yields 200,000 to 250,000 clones, more than 65% seen once. This clone has only a few counts. Its antigen is currently unknown. Sequenced here: PBMCs, sampled after 12 months of ibrutinib treatment. The clonotype comes from a human donor with chronic lymphocytic leukemia. The chain employs TRBV25-1 and TRBJ2-6; 7 bases agree with TRBD1. The CDR3 sequence is CASSPGTVFSGANVLTF. The CDR3 DNA sequence: TGTGCCAGCAGTCCCGGGACAGTATTCTCTGGGGCCAACGTCCTGACTTTC.